This T cell receptor (beta chain) was sequenced during a study of identical twins. This CDR3 region has 15 residues. V was trimmed by 1 base and J by 4 bases, leaving 11 bases between them. One entry per CDR3 protein results from TCRdb running MiXCR on the 5' RACE reads. The sample lists fewer than 350,000 distinct CDR3 sequences, 6.5% to 9.5% occurring once. This clonotype was counted ten times or more. These data were also filed under a second study, of yellow fever vaccine responses in identical twins.

The TCR sequence derives from a woman aged 18-35 years in good health. The sequenced sample was memory (CD45RO+) T cells sorted from blood. The chain carries TRBV12-3 or TRBV12-4 and TRBJ1-5; a possible D gene is TRBD1 (5 bases). As DNA, the CDR3 is TGTGCCAGCAGTTTAGGAGGGGTCGTAAATCAGCCCCAGCATTTT. Amino acids: CASSLGGVVNQPQHF.